This is a list of T cell receptor beta chains from one sample in a study of blood T cell repertoires in COVID-19. Some clones are missing from TCRdb's copy, which holds only in-frame ones; the method was immunoSEQ multiplex PCR. The sample holds roughly 320,000 clones; around 87% are singletons and the top ten take roughly 1.3%. The sample was peripheral blood. The receptor set was obtained from a man between 65 and 85 years old with acute or convalescent COVID-19. Both conserved end residues are part of each CDR3. The D gene is left open where the match is weak. For some rows the clone size is stated as once, few or many, or as a class when expanded; others skip it.

TRBJ1-1	-	TRBD1	TRBV19	CASSIQPRQGNTEAFF	TGTGCCAGTAGTATCCAACCTCGACAGGGGAACACTGAAGCTTTCTTT
TRBJ2-2	-	TRBD1	TRBV19	CASSRTGKGELFF	TGTGCCAGTAGTAGGACAGGGAAGGGTGAGCTGTTTTTT
TRBJ2-1	-	TRBD1	TRBV5-6	CASSRYRDRNYNEQFF	TGTGCCAGCAGCCGTTACCGGGACAGAAATTACAATGAGCAGTTCTTC
TRBJ1-5	-	-	TRBV5-6	CASSWGGALTQPQHF	TGTGCCAGCAGCTGGGGGGGGGCCCTCACTCAGCCCCAGCATTTT
TRBJ1-5	-	-	TRBV19	CASSIDTQVQPQHF	TGTGCCAGTAGTATAGACACTCAGGTGCAGCCCCAGCATTTT
TRBJ1-3	-	-	TRBV19	CASSLYRESSGNTIYF	TGTGCCAGTAGTCTCTACCGGGAGAGCTCTGGAAACACCATATATTTT
TRBJ2-6	-	-	TRBV27	CASSPRQSSGANVLTF	TGTGCCAGCAGCCCCAGACAGTCCTCTGGGGCCAACGTCCTGACTTTC
TRBJ2-7	-	TRBD2	TRBV7-9	CASSQGLAGAYEQYF	TGTGCCAGCAGCCAAGGACTAGCGGGAGCCTACGAGCAGTACTTC
TRBJ1-2	-	TRBD1	TRBV7-3	CASSVQGGNVDGYTF	TGTGCCAGCAGCGTACAGGGGGGCAACGTCGATGGCTACACCTTC
TRBJ1-2	once	TRBD1	TRBV28	CASSSPGGEGYGYTF	TGTGCCAGCAGTTCCCCAGGGGGCGAGGGCTATGGCTACACCTTC
TRBJ2-1	-	TRBD2	TRBV18	CASSPPGLAGRRADNEQFF	TGTGCCAGCTCACCACCGGGACTAGCGGGGAGGCGGGCGGACAATGAGCAGTTCTTC
TRBJ2-5	-	-	TRBV29-1	CSVGRGAGETQYF	TGCAGCGTTGGAAGAGGGGCGGGGGAGACCCAGTACTTC
TRBJ2-2	once	-	TRBV28	CASTVQGPRELFF	TGTGCCAGCACCGTACAGGGACCTAGGGAGCTGTTTTTT
TRBJ2-4	-	-	TRBV3-1/TRBV3-2	CASSQGGGAGKNIQYF	TGTGCCAGCAGCCAAGGCGGGGGCGCAGGCAAAAACATTCAGTACTTC
TRBJ2-7	few	TRBD2	TRBV4-2	CASSPREGFYEQYF	TGTGCCAGCAGCCCCCGGGAGGGGTTCTACGAGCAGTACTTC
TRBJ1-4	once	TRBD1	TRBV30	CAWSGQGGEKLFF	TGTGCCTGGAGTGGACAGGGGGGTGAAAAACTGTTTTTT
TRBJ1-5	-	-	TRBV6-5	CASSGQPSNQPQHF	TGTGCCAGCAGCGGACAGCCTAGCAATCAGCCCCAGCATTTT
TRBJ1-2	-	-	TRBV2	CASSATGTNYGYTF	TGTGCCAGCAGTGCGACAGGAACAAACTATGGCTACACCTTC
TRBJ1-3	-	-	TRBV28	CASITIRGNSGNTIYF	TGTGCCAGCATTACTATACGGGGGAACTCTGGAAACACCATATATTTT
TRBJ1-1	-	TRBD1	TRBV19	CASRDRGNTEAFF	TGTGCCAGTAGGGACAGGGGGAACACTGAAGCTTTCTTT
TRBJ1-4	-	TRBD1	TRBV5-6	CASSTPGTGEEKLFF	TGTGCCAGCAGCACCCCCGGGACAGGGGAAGAAAAACTGTTTTTT
TRBJ2-2	-	TRBD2	TRBV4-2	CASSHGTGSGRPLTGELFF	TGTGCCAGCAGCCACGGGACGGGGAGCGGGAGGCCCCTTACCGGGGAGCTGTTTTTT
TRBJ2-1	-	-	TRBV29-1	CSGNGARDNNEQFF	TGCAGCGGGAACGGAGCCAGAGATAACAATGAGCAGTTCTTC
TRBJ2-1	-	TRBD2	TRBV6-2/TRBV6-3	CASSVAGPYNEQFF	TGTGCCAGCAGCGTAGCGGGACCGTACAATGAGCAGTTCTTC
TRBJ2-3	-	TRBD2	TRBV5-6	CASSRLAGGNTQYF	TGTGCCAGCTCCCGACTAGCGGGGGGCAATACGCAGTATTTT
TRBJ2-7	few	-	TRBV28	CASSGGATTYEQYF	TGTGCCAGCAGTGGGGGGGCTACTACTTACGAGCAGTACTTC
TRBJ1-2	-	-	TRBV10-3	CAISEGGEGYTF	TGTGCCATCAGTGAGGGGGGCGAGGGCTACACCTTC
TRBJ1-1	-	-	TRBV28	CASSLSGRAFF	TGTGCCAGCAGTTTATCAGGGCGAGCTTTCTTT
TRBJ2-5	few	TRBD2	TRBV2	CASRGLEQETQYF	TGTGCCAGCAGGGGACTAGAACAAGAGACCCAGTACTTC
TRBJ1-1	-	TRBD1	TRBV15	CATSREPGGEAFF	TGTGCCACCAGCAGAGAGCCAGGGGGCGAAGCTTTCTTT
TRBJ2-7	-	-	TRBV7-9	CASSRVVGGGAYEQYF	TGTGCCAGCAGCCGTGTGGTTGGGGGCGGAGCCTACGAGCAGTACTTC
TRBJ1-3	-	-	TRBV6-5	CASPVRGARGNTIYF	TGTGCCAGCCCTGTGCGGGGGGCGAGGGGAAACACCATATATTTT
TRBJ2-2	-	-	TRBV5-1	CASSRTGSMGFDTGELFF	TGCGCCAGCAGCCGCACGGGTAGTATGGGTTTTGACACCGGGGAGCTGTTTTTT
TRBJ2-4	-	TRBD2	TRBV19	CASSKVKRENIQYF	TGTGCCAGTAGTAAGGTTAAGCGGGAGAACATTCAGTACTTC
TRBJ1-5	-	TRBD1	TRBV30	CAWKNGQGGQPQHF	TGTGCCTGGAAGAACGGACAGGGGGGCCAGCCCCAGCATTTT
TRBJ2-7	-	-	TRBV7-8	CASSFAGSYEQYF	TGTGCCAGCAGCTTCGCAGGATCCTACGAGCAGTACTTC
TRBJ2-3	-	-	TRBV5-1	CASSLDPGRTTSDTQYF	TGCGCCAGCAGCTTGGATCCGGGACGGACTACAAGCGATACGCAGTATTTT
TRBJ2-5	-	-	TRBV10-3	CATSREQETQYF	TGTGCCACTTCTAGGGAGCAAGAGACCCAGTACTTC
TRBJ2-3	-	TRBD2	TRBV5-1	CASSTGLAGDSDTQYF	TGCGCCAGCAGCACCGGACTAGCGGGGGATTCAGATACGCAGTATTTT
TRBJ2-5	-	TRBD2	TRBV7-8	CASSWGTSGGSETQYF	TGTGCCAGCAGCTGGGGGACTAGCGGGGGTTCAGAGACCCAGTACTTC
TRBJ1-2	-	-	TRBV28	CASSLSGFYGYTF	TGTGCCAGCAGTTTGTCAGGGTTCTATGGCTACACCTTC
TRBJ1-6	-	-	TRBV19	CASSGLRGDSPPHF	TGTGCCAGTAGTGGTCTCAGGGGTGATTCACCCCCCCACTTT
TRBJ1-3	few	-	TRBV27	CASSRTGLNGNTIYF	TGTGCCAGCAGTCGTACAGGATTAAATGGAAACACCATATATTTT
TRBJ1-1	-	TRBD1	TRBV5-4	CASSAQTGGRLNTEAFF	TGTGCCAGCAGCGCACAGACAGGGGGCAGGCTGAACACTGAAGCTTTCTTT
TRBJ1-2	-	-	TRBV6-6	CASSPGGGYTF	TGTGCCAGCAGCCCCGGGGGTGGCTACACCTTC
TRBJ2-1	-	TRBD1	TRBV9	CASSRQGVFNEQFF	TGTGCCAGCAGCCGACAGGGGGTATTCAATGAGCAGTTCTTC